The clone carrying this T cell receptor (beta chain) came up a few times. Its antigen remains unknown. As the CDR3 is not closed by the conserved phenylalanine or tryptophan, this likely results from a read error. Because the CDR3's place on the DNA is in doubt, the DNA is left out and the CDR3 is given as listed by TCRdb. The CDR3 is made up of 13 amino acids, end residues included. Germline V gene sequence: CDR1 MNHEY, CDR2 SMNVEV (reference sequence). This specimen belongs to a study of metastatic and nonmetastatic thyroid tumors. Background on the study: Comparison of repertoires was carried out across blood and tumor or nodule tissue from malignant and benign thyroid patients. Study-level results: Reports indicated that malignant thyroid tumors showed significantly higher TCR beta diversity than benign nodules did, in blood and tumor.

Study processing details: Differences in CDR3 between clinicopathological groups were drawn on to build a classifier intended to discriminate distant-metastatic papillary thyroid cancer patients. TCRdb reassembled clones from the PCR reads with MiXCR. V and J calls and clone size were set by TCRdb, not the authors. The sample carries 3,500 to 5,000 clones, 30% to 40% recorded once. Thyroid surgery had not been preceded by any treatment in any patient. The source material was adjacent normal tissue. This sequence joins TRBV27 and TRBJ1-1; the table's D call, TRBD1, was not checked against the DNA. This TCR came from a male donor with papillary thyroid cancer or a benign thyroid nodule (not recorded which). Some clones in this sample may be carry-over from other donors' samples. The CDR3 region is CDSSLGRGTEACI.